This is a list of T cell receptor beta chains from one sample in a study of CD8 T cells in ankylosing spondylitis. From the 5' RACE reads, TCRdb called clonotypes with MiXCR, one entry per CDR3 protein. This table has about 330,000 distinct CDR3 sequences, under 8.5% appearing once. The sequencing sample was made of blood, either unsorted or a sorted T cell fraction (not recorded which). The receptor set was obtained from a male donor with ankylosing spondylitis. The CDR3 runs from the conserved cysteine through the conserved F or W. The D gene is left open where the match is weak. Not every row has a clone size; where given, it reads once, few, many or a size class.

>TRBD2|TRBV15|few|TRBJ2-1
CATQREVINEQFF
TGTGCCACTCAGCGGGAGGTGATAAATGAGCAGTTCTTC
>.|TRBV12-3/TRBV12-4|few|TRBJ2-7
CASSATVAGHYEQYF
TGTGCCAGCAGTGCGACTGTCGCGGGGCACTACGAGCAGTACTTC
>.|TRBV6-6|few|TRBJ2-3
CATAAYADTQYF
TGTGCCACCGCGGCGTACGCAGATACGCAGTATTTT
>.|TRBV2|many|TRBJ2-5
CASSEGRRERTQYF
TGTGCCAGCAGTGAGGGACGAAGGGAAAGGACCCAGTACTTC
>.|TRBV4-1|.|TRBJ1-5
CACSQDGRGYQPQHF
TGCGCCTGCAGCCAAGATGGGAGGGGGTACCAGCCCCAGCATTTT
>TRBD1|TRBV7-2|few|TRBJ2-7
CASSYAGTGFEQYF
TGTGCCAGCAGCTACGCCGGGACAGGGTTCGAGCAGTACTTC
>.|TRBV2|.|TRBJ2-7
CASMAETYEQYF
TGTGCCAGCATGGCAGAAACCTACGAGCAGTACTTC
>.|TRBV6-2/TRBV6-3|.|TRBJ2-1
CASSSLPGTRPDEQFF
TGTGCCAGCAGTTCCCTACCCGGGACGCGGCCCGATGAGCAGTTCTTC
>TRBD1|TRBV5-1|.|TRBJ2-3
CASSTGTGNADTQYF
TGCGCCAGCAGCACCGGGACAGGGAATGCAGATACGCAGTATTTT
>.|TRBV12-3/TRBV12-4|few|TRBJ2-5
CASSRPLETQYF
TGTGCCAGCAGCCGTCCTTTAGAGACCCAGTACTTC
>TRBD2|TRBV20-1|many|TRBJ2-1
CSAMPGLDYNEQFF
TGCAGTGCCATGCCGGGACTAGACTACAATGAGCAGTTCTTC
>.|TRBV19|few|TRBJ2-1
CASRPGILYNEQFF
TGTGCCAGTAGACCCGGGATCCTCTACAATGAGCAGTTCTTC
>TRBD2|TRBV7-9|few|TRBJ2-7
CASSPRGTSESYEQYF
TGTGCCAGCAGCCCCCGTGGGACTAGCGAATCCTACGAGCAGTACTTC
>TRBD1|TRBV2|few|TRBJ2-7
CASRTGGLEQYF
TGTGCCAGCAGGACAGGGGGCCTCGAGCAGTACTTC
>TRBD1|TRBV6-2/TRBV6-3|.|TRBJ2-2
CASSVQGAFTGELFF
TGTGCCAGCAGTGTCCAGGGGGCTTTCACCGGGGAGCTGTTTTTT
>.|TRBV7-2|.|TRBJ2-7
CASSLSRGWYEQYF
TGTGCCAGCAGCTTATCCAGGGGATGGTACGAGCAGTACTTC
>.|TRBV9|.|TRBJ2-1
CASSVGGWRDEQFF
TGTGCCAGCAGCGTAGGAGGGTGGAGGGATGAGCAGTTCTTC
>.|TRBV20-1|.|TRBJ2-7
CSARSGQARDEQYF
TGCAGTGCTAGATCGGGTCAGGCCCGGGACGAGCAGTACTTC
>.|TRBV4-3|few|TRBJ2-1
CASSQDESSSYNEQFF
TGCGCCAGCAGCCAAGATGAGTCTAGCTCCTACAATGAGCAGTTCTTC
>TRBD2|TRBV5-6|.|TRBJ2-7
CASSFGRRAYEQYF
TGTGCCAGCAGCTTCGGGAGGAGGGCGTACGAGCAGTACTTC
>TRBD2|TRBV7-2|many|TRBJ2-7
CASSLAGAGGSYEQYF
TGTGCCAGCAGCTTAGCGGGAGCGGGAGGGTCCTACGAGCAGTACTTC
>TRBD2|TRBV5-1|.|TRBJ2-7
CASSPRTSGISYEQYF
TGCGCCAGCAGCCCAAGGACTAGCGGGATCTCCTACGAGCAGTACTTC
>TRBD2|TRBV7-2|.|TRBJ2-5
CASSFSGRDHRETQYF
TGTGCCAGCAGCTTTAGCGGGAGGGACCACAGAGAGACCCAGTACTTC
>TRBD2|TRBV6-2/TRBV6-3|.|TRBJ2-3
CASSPQREDTQYF
TGTGCCAGCAGCCCCCAGCGGGAAGATACGCAGTATTTT
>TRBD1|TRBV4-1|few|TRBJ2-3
CASSQGQLSTDTQYF
TGCGCCAGCAGCCAGGGACAGCTTAGCACAGATACGCAGTATTTT
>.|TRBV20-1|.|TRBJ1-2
CSATGLNYGYTF
TGCAGTGCTACGGGACTTAACTATGGCTACACCTTC
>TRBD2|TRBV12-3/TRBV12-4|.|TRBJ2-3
CASSLGGLAGETDTQYF
TGTGCCAGCAGTTTAGGAGGTCTAGCGGGAGAGACAGATACGCAGTATTTT
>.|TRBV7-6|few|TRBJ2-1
CASSLSGQPINEQFF
TGTGCCAGCAGCTTATCAGGACAGCCGATTAATGAGCAGTTCTTC
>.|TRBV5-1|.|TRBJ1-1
CASSPSKTGATEAFF
TGCGCCAGCAGCCCTTCTAAGACGGGGGCAACTGAAGCTTTCTTT
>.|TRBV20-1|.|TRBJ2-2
CSARGLARDSTGELFF
TGCAGTGCTAGAGGGCTAGCCCGAGATAGTACCGGGGAGCTGTTTTTT
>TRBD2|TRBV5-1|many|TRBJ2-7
CASSISGSLNEQYF
TGCGCCAGCAGCATTAGCGGGAGTTTGAACGAGCAGTACTTC